This T cell receptor beta chain was retrieved from a study of Ad26.COV2.S vaccination and SARS-CoV-2 variants. Study at large: Donor was in the COV1001 Ad26.COV2.S trial arm. General observations from the study: Those who received vaccine or placebo ended up with similar non-spike TCR breadth. Reported findings describe substantial breadth in spike-specific CD8+ and CD4+ T cell responses following vaccination.

This clone occurred once. What it recognizes is unknown. CDR3 length: 12 residues. CDR1 is GTSNPN, CDR2 SVGIG, per germline (reference sequence). With 4 bases removed from V and 8 bases from J, the gap between germline ends came to 12 bases. Treatment meaning: approximately 18 received Ad26.COV2.S at low or high dose, single or two shots; several received placebo; per-sample allocation not given. Sampling was performed 63 days after the first vaccine or placebo injection. Only in-frame clones appear in the TCRdb table, and some are missing; sequencing was by immunoSEQ multiplex PCR. The table lists about 420,000 clones, more than 75% of them singletons.

Sample: peripheral blood, taken in a trial of Ad26.COV2.S vaccine versus placebo. This clonotype was obtained from a person aged 18-65 years who received the Ad26.COV2.S COVID-19 vaccine or a placebo. This rearrangement joins TRBV30 to TRBJ2-1, with D possibly TRBD2 on 6 matching bases. CDR3 sequence: CAWTPPGDEQFF. The CDR3 DNA follows: TGTGCCTGGACCCCACCGGGGGATGAGCAGTTCTTC.